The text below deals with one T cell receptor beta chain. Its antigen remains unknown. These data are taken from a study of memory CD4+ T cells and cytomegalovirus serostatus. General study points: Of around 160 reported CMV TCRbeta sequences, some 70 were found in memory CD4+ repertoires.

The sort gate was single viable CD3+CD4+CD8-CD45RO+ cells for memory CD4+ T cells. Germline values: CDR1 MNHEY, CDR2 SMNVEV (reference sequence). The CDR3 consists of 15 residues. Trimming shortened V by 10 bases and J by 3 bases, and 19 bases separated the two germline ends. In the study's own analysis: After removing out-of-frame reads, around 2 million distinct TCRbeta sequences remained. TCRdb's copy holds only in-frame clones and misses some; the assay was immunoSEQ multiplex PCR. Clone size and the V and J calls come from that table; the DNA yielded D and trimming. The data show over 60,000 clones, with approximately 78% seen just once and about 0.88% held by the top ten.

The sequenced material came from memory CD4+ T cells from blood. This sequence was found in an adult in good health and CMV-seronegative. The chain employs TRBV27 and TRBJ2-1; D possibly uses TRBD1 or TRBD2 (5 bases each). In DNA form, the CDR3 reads TGTGCCACTAACCAGGGAGCTCCTCGCTACAATGAGCAGTTCTTC. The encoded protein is CATNQGAPRYNEQFF.